This T cell receptor (beta chain) was profiled in a study of somatic mutations in cytotoxic T cells in rheumatoid arthritis. As for the study in general: Patients gave 30 ml EDTA peripheral blood immediately after diagnosis, prior to starting treatment. Study-wide findings and caveats: Among 60 or so patients, under 10 showed a largest CD8+ clone that surpassed 20% of CD8+ cells.

V lost 4 bases to trimming and J lost 5 bases, with 9 bases between them. Germline V gene data show CDR1 as SGDLS and CDR2 as YYNGEE. The CDR3 covers 13 residues. Comments on this clone: Its cognate antigen is unknown.

Method: immunoSEQ multiplex PCR; TCRdb's copy keeps in-frame clones and lacks some. The sample records approximately 3,000 clones, roughly 92% being singletons. The J gene is TRBJ1-4, the V gene TRBV9; the D is unclear. Sequencing input: CD8+ T cells sorted from blood. The TCR comes from a woman younger than 30 with rheumatoid arthritis. The CDR3 nucleotides read TGTGCCAGCAGCTCAGGTGGCAATGAAAAACTGTTTTTT. It encodes CASSSGGNEKLFF.